This T cell receptor beta chain was captured by sequencing in a study of metastatic and nonmetastatic thyroid tumors (dated by TCRdb to 2018 to 2020). Broadly, across the study: The researchers compared repertoires between peripheral blood samples and tumor or nodule tissue samples from patients with malignant or benign thyroid disease. General conclusions and limits of the study: In both blood and tumor samples, TCR beta diversity was reported to be significantly higher in malignant tumors than in benign nodules.

Library generation was performed with PCR. The sample was run on an Illumina HiSeq 4000. High-throughput sequencing was used to profile the TCR beta-chain CDR3 region of each patient. The original methods were these. CDR3 differences across clinicopathological groups were used to build a classifier for discriminating distant-metastatic papillary thyroid cancer patients. To measure repertoire diversity the researchers used the Shannon index, while the Morisita-Horn index served to gauge how similar the tumor and blood repertoires were. TCRdb trimmed public reads at Q25 via fastp, called clones via MiXCR and kept in-frame beta chains. The V and J calls shown here were made by TCRdb, not taken from the authors' results. Within this sample are 22,000 or so clones, with roughly 16% of them counted one time only. The ten largest clones capture less than 45% of the sample. The cysteine opens and the phenylalanine closes a CDR3 of 13 amino acids. The read is trimmed to its CDR3 DNA, 39 bases read in frame from base 1. Reading the germline V gene gives CDR1 SGDLS and CDR2 YYNGEE.

This clone was observed a few times. Its antigen remains undetermined. Given a much more abundant clone one base away, this may be a read error. Other nucleotide sequences in the sample specify the same CDR3. Before undergoing thyroid surgery, none of the patients had been given any kind of treatment. Using T-cell receptor beta sequencing, the researchers looked back retrospectively at clinical samples from patients, gathered between about 2011 and 2019. Recombination linked TRBV9 to TRBJ2-2; the D gene lacks a confident call. The receptor comes from a female donor with papillary thyroid cancer or a benign thyroid nodule (not recorded which). Some clones in this sample may be carry-over from other donors' samples. Sequencing input: blood. The bases are TGTGCCAGCAACTCCCAGAACACTGGGGAGCTGTTTTTT. Its coded protein is CASNSQNTGELFF.